Sequencing of this T cell receptor beta chain was carried out in a study of molecular identifiers for immune sequencing clone quantification. A CD8+CD4-CCR7+CD45RA+ gate was used to sort naive CD8 T cells. This clonotype appeared many times. TCRdb reprocessed the PCR reads via MiXCR and lists one record per CDR3 protein. The sample carries 100,000 or so distinct CDR3 sequences, 21% recorded once. The V end lost 4 bases, the J end lost 6 bases, and 10 bases lay between the germline ends. This CDR3 is 12 amino acids long. Germline CDR1 reads MDHEN; CDR2 reads SYDVKM. The chain has TRBV28 and TRBJ2-7, with D unresolved. The TCR originated in a human donor in good health. Some libraries in this study had Jurkat cell RNA spiked in. The sequenced sample was naive CD8+ T cells from blood, with Jurkat cell RNA spiked in. Subset given: FACS-sorted CD8+CD4-CCR7+CD45RA+ naive T cells. CDR3 nucleotide sequence: TGTGCCAGCAGTTCCGTAGTCCCCGAGCAGTACTTC. Amino acid sequence: CASSSVVPEQYF.